A single sample gave rise to the 10 T cell receptor beta chains below, sequenced in a study of T cell responses to AZD1222 COVID-19 vaccine. Sequencing used immunoSEQ multiplex PCR; TCRdb keeps in-frame clones, though not all of them. The sample consists of about 39,000 clones, about 88% of them appearing once. The starting material was peripheral blood, obtained 28 days after the second dose of the MenACWY control vaccine. The receptors shown here come from an adult who received the MenACWY meningococcal vaccine as a control.

This chain joins TRBV28 and TRBJ2-7; 10 bases are shared with TRBD2. Germline V gene data show CDR1 as MDHEN and CDR2 as SYDVKM. This CDR3 comprises 14 residues. V gave up 7 bases and J gave up 1 base; unmatched junction bases: 4. CDR3 sequence reads: CASTRLAGSYEQYF. The CDR3 DNA reads TGTGCCAGCACCCGACTAGCGGGTTCCTACGAGCAGTACTTC.

The chain links TRBV7-9 to TRBJ2-3, with no clear D. The CDR3 totals 18 residues. Deletions cut 0 bases from V and 2 bases from J, with 18 bases between. Germline V gene sequence: CDR1 SEHNR, CDR2 FQNEAQ (reference sequence). The CDR3 is CASSLAGEAHQTTDTQYF. The CDR3 DNA reads TGTGCCAGCAGCTTAGCCGGAGAGGCCCACCAGACCACAGATACGCAGTATTTT.

This clone was counted a few times. The chain joins TRBV3-1 (or the pseudogene TRBV3-2) to TRBJ2-7; D is undetermined. Trimming left V 4 bases short and J 3 bases short, with 19 bases between. The length of the CDR3 is 16 residues. CDR1 LGHDT and CDR2 YNNKEL come from the germline V gene (reference sequence). In nucleotides, the CDR3 is TGTGCCAGCAGCCCAGACCTTCAGGTTAGAGGCTACGAGCAGTACTTC. Protein: CASSPDLQVRGYEQYF.

The rearrangement uses TRBV6-4 and TRBJ1-1, with TRBD1 as a possible D gene (5 bases). Per germline, CDR1 MRHNA and CDR2 SNTAGT. V lost 6 bases and J 3 bases, leaving 14 bases between the germline ends. The CDR3 sequence is 14 residues long. CDR3 loop: CASRETGGDTEAFF. The CDR3 DNA follows: TGTGCCAGCAGGGAGACTGGGGGGGACACTGAAGCTTTCTTT.

The chain is built from TRBV6-4 and TRBJ2-1, with D perhaps TRBD2 (6 bases). The CDR3 runs 14 residues. In germline, CDR1 is MRHNA, CDR2 SNTAGT. The V and J ends lost 4 bases and 8 bases respectively, with 15 bases between them. This CDR3 reads CASSGGRERDEQFF. The CDR3 nucleotides are TGTGCCAGCAGTGGGGGTCGGGAGAGGGATGAGCAGTTCTTC.

The chain recombines TRBV7-2 with TRBJ1-2, with 12 bases that match TRBD1. This CDR3 has 17 residues. Germline V gene data show CDR1 as SGHTA and CDR2 as FQGNSA. Trimming removed 1 base from V and 3 bases from J; junction bases left unmatched: 6. Here the CDR3 reads CASSLVTGTGGYYGYTF. The CDR3 coding sequence is TGTGCCAGCAGCTTAGTAACCGGGACAGGGGGCTACTATGGCTACACCTTC.

The chain couples TRBV28 to TRBJ2-3; D perhaps matches TRBD2 (5 bases). Per the germline V gene, CDR1 is MDHEN and CDR2 is SYDVKM. The CDR3 loop spans 13 amino acids. Trimming cost V 7 bases and J 4 bases, with 12 bases left between them. DNA for the CDR3: TGTGCCAGCACCAAGGGAGTCCCAGATACGCAGTATTTT. As protein: CASTKGVPDTQYF.

V is TRBV7-2 and J is TRBJ2-5, with TRBD1 matching over 7 bases. Germline loops: CDR1 SGHTA, CDR2 FQGNSA. The CDR3 is 18 amino acids. V dropped 2 bases and J dropped 4; count of bases not matched to a gene: 16. CDR3 loop: CASSLQTGYHPMGETQYF. The CDR3 DNA follows: TGTGCCAGCAGCTTACAGACAGGGTACCATCCGATGGGAGAGACCCAGTACTTC.

In this sample, this clone turned up once. The J gene is TRBJ2-1, the V gene TRBV7-9, with 14 bases fitting TRBD2. The germline V gene has CDR1 SEHNR and CDR2 FQNEAQ (reference sequence). This CDR3 spans 15 amino acids. V was pared by 4 bases and J by 7 bases, with 3 bases of the junction left unmatched. CDR3 loop: CASSSGLAGVNEQFF. The CDR3 region has the DNA TGTGCCAGCAGCTCGGGACTAGCGGGAGTAAATGAGCAGTTCTTC.

V usage is TRBV7-2 and J usage is TRBJ2-1; D is possibly TRBD2 (6 bases). Trimming cost V 6 bases and J 5 bases, with 14 bases left between them. The CDR3 covers 14 residues. Germline-derived CDR1 and CDR2 are SGHTA and FQGNSA. Written as DNA, the CDR3 is TGTGCCAGCAGAACGACTAGAATTAACAATGAGCAGTTCTTC. Its protein is CASRTTRINNEQFF.